This T cell receptor (beta chain) stems from a study of shared clonotypes between healthy human individuals. Notes on this clone: Its target is unknown.

General study findings and limits: The study sampled only blood, and tissue repertoires likely differ.

Sequencing used immunoSEQ multiplex PCR; TCRdb keeps in-frame clones, though not all of them. Among a few million clones listed, under 95% were seen once. The sample taken for sequencing was naive CD4+ T cells from PBMCs. Described subset: CD45RA+ positively selected. This clonotype was obtained from a man in his late teens or twenties in good health. Some clones in this sample may be carry-over from other donors' samples.

In nucleotides, the CDR3 is TGTGCCAGCAGCCTTCTAACTAGCGGGGTTAGCTCCTACAATGAGCAGTTCTTC. Protein product: CASSLLTSGVSSYNEQFF. The chain couples TRBV2 to TRBJ2-1; the match to TRBD2 covers 10 bases. Germline V CDR1 and CDR2: SNHLY, FYNNEI. The trim removed 6 bases at V and 0 bases at J, leaving 11 bases unmatched. CDR3 size: 18 residues.